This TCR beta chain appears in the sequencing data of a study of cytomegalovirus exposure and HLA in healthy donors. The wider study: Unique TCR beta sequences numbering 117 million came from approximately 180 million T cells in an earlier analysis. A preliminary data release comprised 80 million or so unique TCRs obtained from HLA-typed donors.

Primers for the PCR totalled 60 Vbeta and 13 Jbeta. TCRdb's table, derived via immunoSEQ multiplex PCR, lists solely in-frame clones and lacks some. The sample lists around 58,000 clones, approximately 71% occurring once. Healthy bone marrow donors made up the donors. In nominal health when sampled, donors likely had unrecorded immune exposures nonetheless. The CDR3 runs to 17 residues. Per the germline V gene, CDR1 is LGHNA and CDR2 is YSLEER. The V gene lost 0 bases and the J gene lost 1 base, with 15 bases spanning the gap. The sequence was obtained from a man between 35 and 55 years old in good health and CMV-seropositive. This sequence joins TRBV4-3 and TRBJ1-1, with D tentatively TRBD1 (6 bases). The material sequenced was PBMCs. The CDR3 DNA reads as TGCGCCAGCAGCCAAGATATGGCAGGGGTCGGGAACACTGAAGCTTTCTTT. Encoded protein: CASSQDMAGVGNTEAFF.